This T cell receptor beta chain was recorded in a study of OX40 agonist ivuxolimab in advanced cancers. Study context: From about 20 to 79 years was the age range, with a mean of around 54 years, and about 78% were male. Three dose-escalation patients had partial responses: one with hepatocellular carcinoma and two with cutaneous melanoma. Study findings and constraints: At doses 0.1 to 3.0 mg/kg, CD4+ and CD8+ clones expanded.

Blood sampling was done at baseline, cycle 4 day 1, and cycle 7 day 1. Assay used: immunoSEQ multiplex PCR; TCRdb lists only in-frame clones, some missing. The sample records about 48,000 clones, approximately 86% being singletons. Germline values: CDR1 KGHSH, CDR2 LQKENI. The ends were cut back, 1 base at V and 3 bases at J, with 9 bases in the middle. This CDR3 has 15 residues. This clone was found once. The target antigen is unknown. The input for sequencing was CD4+ or CD8+ T cells sorted from blood, taken in a trial of the OX40 agonist ivuxolimab. This sequence was found in an adult with an advanced solid tumor such as melanoma, head and neck, liver or kidney cancer. This chain joins TRBV18 and TRBJ2-2; D ambiguous. In DNA form, the CDR3 reads TGTGCCAGCTCACCACGAGACTCCTACACCGGGGAGCTGTTTTTT. It is translated as CASSPRDSYTGELFF.